Each of the 28 T cell receptor beta chains below was sequenced from the same sample in a study of identifying expanded T cells in peripheral blood. Data came from immunoSEQ multiplex PCR; TCRdb stores just in-frame clones and leaves some out. This sample carries roughly 86,000 clones, approximately 84% of them seen once, and the ten largest clones take 3.5% to 5%. The sequenced sample consisted of blood. These TCRs come from a person between 18 and 75 years old in good health.

On this clone itself: A junction end diverges from the germline sequence, so it may reflect a read error. The V gene is TRBV10-1, the J gene TRBJ2-5; D is unclear. Germline CDR1 reads WNHNN; CDR2 reads SYGVQD (reference sequence). CDR3 size: 12 residues. The CDR3 DNA reads as TGCGCCAGCAGTGCGAACCAAGGGACCCAGTACTTC. This gives the protein CASSANQGTQYF.

J is TRBJ1-1 and V is TRBV9; 8 bases match TRBD1. The V gene end was trimmed by 3 bases and the J gene end by 5 bases; junction bases not matched to a gene: 6. This CDR3 has 14 amino acids. Germline values: CDR1 SGDLS, CDR2 YYNGEE. In DNA, the CDR3 is TGTGCCAGCAGCGCCGACAGGGGAGGAACTGAAGCTTTCTTT. Translation gives CASSADRGGTEAFF.

The chain uses TRBV4-1 and TRBJ1-6; possible D gene TRBD1, 5 bases. V shed 0 bases and J shed 7 bases, with 7 bases lying between them. This CDR3 region has 14 residues. Germline CDR1 is MGHRA and CDR2 is YSYEKL. This chain's CDR3 is CASSQDGGNSPLHF. CDR3 DNA sequence: TGCGCCAGCAGCCAAGACGGGGGAAATTCACCCCTCCACTTT.

The V gene is TRBV5-1, the J gene TRBJ1-2; TRBD1 matches 7 bases. V was pared by 4 bases and J by 5 bases, with 8 bases of the junction left unmatched. Germline assignment: CDR1 SGHRS and CDR2 YFSETQ. The CDR3 has 14 residues. This chain's CDR3 is CASSAWDSRYGYTF. CDR3 sequence (DNA): TGCGCCAGCAGCGCATGGGACAGCCGGTATGGCTACACCTTC.

The CDR3, as DNA: TGTGCCAGCAGCTTATCGGGACTAGCGGGGGGTCCCTCCTACAATGAGCAGTTCTTC. Encoded protein: CASSLSGLAGGPSYNEQFF. The chain uses TRBV7-9 and TRBJ2-1; 15 bases line up with TRBD2. This CDR3 region has 19 residues. The germline V gene encodes CDR1 SEHNR and CDR2 FQNEAQ (reference sequence). V lost 2 bases to trimming and J lost 0 bases; unmatched junction nucleotides: 5.

In this sample, this clone turned up a few times. The rearrangement joins TRBV19 to TRBJ1-1; TRBD1 matches at 8 bases. This CDR3 has 15 amino acids. With V trimmed by 3 bases and J by 0 bases, 3 bases remained unmatched. The germline CDR1 and CDR2 sequences are LNHDA and SQIVND (reference sequence). The CDR3 DNA reads TGTGCCAGTAGTATTGGGACAGGAATGAACACTGAAGCTTTCTTT. Protein product: CASSIGTGMNTEAFF.

This chain joins TRBV5-6 and TRBJ1-1, with D uncertain. The CDR3 has 12 amino acids. Germline assignment: CDR1 SGHDT and CDR2 YYEEEE. V shed 4 bases and J shed 3 bases, with 7 bases lying between them. The CDR3 DNA sequence: TGTGCCAGCAGCGTGGGGTACACTGAAGCTTTCTTT. As protein: CASSVGYTEAFF.

CDR3 sequence (DNA): TGTGCCAGCAGCGAGGGGAGCGGGGGAGGCGATGAGCAGTTCTTC. This translates into CASSEGSGGGDEQFF. The chain has TRBV9 and TRBJ2-1, with 8 bases lining up with TRBD2. The CDR3 loop spans 15 amino acids. Germline assignment: CDR1 SGDLS and CDR2 YYNGEE. Germline trimming cut 3 bases from V and 8 bases from J; bases unmatched to any gene: 10.

The J gene is TRBJ2-3, the V gene TRBV6-6; D remains unclear. The germline V and J ends were trimmed by 7 bases and 5 bases, with 16 bases remaining between them. The CDR3 contains 14 residues. Germline CDR1 and CDR2: MNHNY and SVGAGI (reference sequence). The DNA for the CDR3 is TGTGCCAGCACTTTTTCCCGATTGGAAGATACGCAGTATTTT. Its protein product is CASTFSRLEDTQYF.

The CDR3 DNA follows: TGTGCCAGCAGCAACCGGGACAGATTTCAGGGCACCGGGGAGCTGTTTTTT. Encoded protein: CASSNRDRFQGTGELFF. The V and J genes are TRBV7-8 and TRBJ2-2; TRBD1 matches 7 bases. V shed 5 bases and J 4 bases; nucleotides not matched to a gene: 13. The germline V gene encodes CDR1 SGHVS and CDR2 FQNEAQ. There are 17 residues in the CDR3.

This CDR3 is CASSLRQGRYTF. In DNA form, the CDR3 reads TGTGCCAGCAGCCTTAGACAGGGACGCTACACCTTC. The chain is built from TRBV7-2 and TRBJ1-2, with 7 bases lining up with TRBD1. The ends lost 5 bases at V and 9 bases at J; junction bases unmatched: 6. Germline CDR1 SGHTA, CDR2 FQGNSA. The CDR3 is made up of 12 amino acids.

The chain has TRBV5-6 and TRBJ1-1; D gene uncertain. V lost 2 bases and J lost 2, with 7 bases in between. The CDR3 length is 13 residues. Germline values: CDR1 SGHDT, CDR2 YYEEEE. The DNA for the CDR3 is TGTGCCAGCAGCTTTAGTTCTAACACTGAAGCTTTCTTT. Translating gives CASSFSSNTEAFF.

The V gene is TRBV29-1, the J gene TRBJ1-1; 7 bases map to TRBD1. Trimming took 5 bases from V and 9 from J; bases not matched to a gene: 6. The germline V gene has CDR1 SQVTM and CDR2 ANQGSEA. The CDR3 runs to 11 residues. CDR3 coding DNA: TGCAGCGTTCGCGGGGACAGCCAAGCTTTCTTT. Protein sequence: CSVRGDSQAFF.

This clone was found a few times. This chain links TRBV28 with TRBJ1-5; maybe TRBD1 (6 bases). Germline loops: CDR1 MDHEN, CDR2 SYDVKM. V dropped 6 bases and J dropped 9 bases, with 12 bases sitting between them. CDR3 size: 12 residues. The CDR3: CASSYRVSPQHF. The CDR3 DNA is TGTGCCAGCAGCTACAGGGTTTCGCCCCAGCATTTT.

In this sample, this clone turned up a few times. The CDR3 is CASSESGRNTEAFF. The CDR3 bases are TGCGCCAGCAGTGAGTCGGGTAGGAACACTGAAGCTTTCTTT. The chain employs TRBV10-1 and TRBJ1-1; D gene uncertain. V lost 0 bases to trimming and J lost 1 base, with 6 bases between them. The CDR3 is 14 residues long. The germline V gene has CDR1 WNHNN and CDR2 SYGVQD (reference sequence).

V gene TRBV11-3 combines with J gene TRBJ2-1, with unresolved D. The germline gives CDR1 SGHNT, CDR2 YENEEA. The CDR3 is 13 amino acids. The V end was cut by 1 base, the J end by 9 bases, with 10 bases between. The CDR3: CASSLAQSVEQFF. CDR3 nucleotide sequence: TGTGCCAGCAGCTTAGCCCAAAGTGTTGAGCAGTTCTTC.

The chain is built from TRBV27 and TRBJ1-3; no reliable D call. CDR1 is MNHEY and CDR2 is SMNVEV in the germline V gene (reference sequence). There are 15 residues in the CDR3. Trimming took off 6 bases at V and 0 bases at J, with 12 bases between the two ends. In DNA form, the CDR3 reads TGTGCCAGCAGCTTAGGGCTGAGCTCTGGAAACACCATATATTTT. This sequence encodes CASSLGLSSGNTIYF.

This clone has just one count. The chain joins TRBV7-2 to TRBJ1-1; no definite D call. From germline, CDR1 is SGHTA and CDR2 FQGNSA. This CDR3 is built from 16 residues. V was trimmed by 2 bases and J by 5 bases, leaving 18 bases between them. The CDR3 sequence: CASSLRMTLADTEAFF. The CDR3 coding sequence is TGTGCCAGCAGCTTACGGATGACGTTGGCCGATACTGAAGCTTTCTTT.

The gene calls are TRBV7-9 and TRBJ2-2, with D possibly being TRBD1 or TRBD2 (5 bases each). Trimming took off 2 bases at V and 1 base at J, with 11 bases between the two ends. Per germline, CDR1 SEHNR and CDR2 FQNEAQ (reference sequence). CDR3 length: 16 amino acids. CDR3 protein: CASSLSGTGNTGELFF. CDR3 coding DNA: TGTGCCAGCAGCTTATCCGGGACCGGGAACACCGGGGAGCTGTTTTTT.

The V gene is TRBV15, the J gene TRBJ2-5; TRBD1 aligns across 7 bases. The CDR3 runs to 15 residues. Per the germline V gene, CDR1 is LNHNV and CDR2 is YYDKDF (reference sequence). V dropped 5 bases and J dropped 5; count of bases not matched to a gene: 11. CDR3: CATSGMLTGIETQYF. Here the CDR3 DNA reads TGTGCCACCAGCGGAATGCTGACAGGGATCGAGACCCAGTACTTC.

J is TRBJ1-1 and V is TRBV18; TRBD1 aligns across 7 bases. Losses at the gene ends were 3 bases for V and 5 bases for J; bases not matched to a gene: 6. Germline V gene data show CDR1 as KGHSH and CDR2 as LQKENI. The CDR3 spans 14 residues. This CDR3 reads CASSPAAGGTEAFF. The CDR3 coding sequence is TGTGCCAGCTCACCCGCCGCAGGGGGGACTGAAGCTTTCTTT.

The chain employs TRBV11-3 and TRBJ2-1; 8 bases fit TRBD1. V shed 5 bases, J shed 1 base, and the junction held 10 bases outside the gene matches. The CDR3 sequence is 17 residues long. The V gene's germline CDR1 is SGHNT and CDR2 YENEEA. The DNA of the CDR3 is TGTGCCAGCAGCCGTAGGACACAGGGGGGATCCTACAATGAGCAGTTCTTC. It yields the protein CASSRRTQGGSYNEQFF.

This rearrangement joins TRBV9 to TRBJ2-3; no reliable D call. V was pared by 0 bases and J by 0 bases, with 8 bases between. Germline values: CDR1 SGDLS, CDR2 YYNGEE. This CDR3 has 15 residues. The CDR3, as DNA: TGTGCCAGCAGCGTAGAGGCTCCCAGCACAGATACGCAGTATTTT. It translates to CASSVEAPSTDTQYF.

This clone was observed once. This chain's CDR3 is CASNLRTTDTQYF. The CDR3 nucleotides are TGTGCCAGCAATCTGCGGACCACAGATACGCAGTATTTT. V is TRBV6-6 and J is TRBJ2-3; D is undetermined. The CDR3 consists of 13 residues. Germline-derived CDR1 and CDR2 are MNHNY and SVGAGI (reference sequence). The germline V and J ends were trimmed by 7 bases and 2 bases, with 10 bases remaining between them.

This clone was observed once. J is TRBJ2-7 and V is TRBV7-2, with D possibly matching TRBD1 (6 bases). Germline V gene lookup returns CDR1 SGHTA and CDR2 FQGNSA. The CDR3 extends over 14 amino acids. Trimming cost V 5 bases and J 6 bases, with 17 bases left between them. CDR3 DNA: TGTGCCAGCAGCCCCAGGACAGATCTGGCCGAGCAGTACTTC. Its protein product is CASSPRTDLAEQYF.

The chain couples TRBV7-9 to TRBJ2-7, with TRBD2 as a possible D gene (5 bases). This CDR3 has 15 amino acids. Trimming removed 1 base from V and 2 bases from J, with 12 bases in between. Germline loops: CDR1 SEHNR, CDR2 FQNEAQ (reference sequence). The CDR3 sequence is CASSLGTGVTYEQYF. CDR3 nucleotides: TGTGCCAGCAGCTTAGGAACCGGGGTCACCTACGAGCAGTACTTC.

The DNA for the CDR3 is TGTGCCAGCAGTGAATCCGGCGAGGCCTACGAGCAGTACTTC. This translates into CASSESGEAYEQYF. The V and J genes are TRBV25-1 and TRBJ2-7; no clear D gene. CDR1 and CDR2 from the germline V gene are MGHDK and SYGVNS. This CDR3 region has 14 residues. V was shortened by 1 base and J by 2 bases, with 9 bases between the two germline ends.

This rearrangement joins TRBV11-2 to TRBJ1-6; D call uncertain. V was shortened by 0 bases and J by 8 bases, with 11 bases between the two germline ends. The CDR3 runs to 15 residues. Germline-derived CDR1 and CDR2 are SGHAT and FQNNGV. The CDR3 is CASSLDRRADSPLHF. The CDR3 DNA reads TGTGCCAGCAGCTTAGATCGACGGGCGGATTCACCCCTCCACTTT. Supplemented by reference TRBV11-2 and TRBJ1-6, the full variable domain reads EAGVAQSPRYKIIEKRQSVAFWCNPISGHATLYWYQQILGQGPKLLIQFQNNGVVDDSQLPKDRFSAERLKGVDSTLKIQPAKLEDSAVYLCASSLDRRADSPLHFGNGTRLTVT.